The 19 T cell receptor beta chains below all came from one sample that was sequenced in a study of STAT5B mutations in CD4+ large granular lymphocyte leukemia. The method was immunoSEQ multiplex PCR; TCRdb's version includes in-frame clones alone and lacks a portion of them. The table includes roughly 30,000 clones, 70% to 90% detected once. Sequencing was performed on CD4+ T cells from blood buffy coats. These receptors came from a human donor in good health.

The chain couples TRBV2 to TRBJ2-7, with D perhaps TRBD1 (6 bases). Trimming shortened V by 6 bases and J by 4 bases, and 10 bases separated the two germline ends. The CDR3 is made up of 12 amino acids. Germline V lookup: CDR1 SNHLY, CDR2 FYNNEI. CDR3 region: CASRPDRYEQYF. As DNA, the CDR3 is TGTGCCAGCAGGCCTGACAGGTACGAGCAGTACTTC.

The rearrangement links TRBV15 to TRBJ2-7; D is unclear. This CDR3 spans 13 amino acids. Trimming took 2 bases from V and 7 from J, leaving 12 bases between them. Germline V lookup: CDR1 LNHNV, CDR2 YYDKDF (reference sequence). The DNA for the CDR3 is TGTGCCACCAGCAGACCCCCGGCCCGGGAGCAGTACTTC. Translation gives CATSRPPAREQYF.

The chain employs TRBV28 and TRBJ2-5, with 10 bases lining up with TRBD2. The CDR3 spans 15 residues. J was trimmed by 2 bases and V by 6 bases; bases with no gene match: 6. CDR1 is MDHEN, CDR2 SYDVKM, per germline. The CDR3 sequence is CASSATSGAQETQYF. Here the CDR3 DNA reads TGTGCCAGCAGCGCTACTAGCGGGGCTCAAGAGACCCAGTACTTC.

This chain uses TRBV7-2 with TRBJ1-2; 10 positions agree with TRBD1. CDR1 SGHTA and CDR2 FQGNSA come from the germline V gene. J was trimmed by 3 bases and V by 3 bases; bases with no gene match: 1. The CDR3 loop spans 14 amino acids. CDR3 nucleotides: TGTGCCAGCAGCTTCGGACAGGGGGACTATGGCTACACCTTC. Protein: CASSFGQGDYGYTF.

This clone was counted once. J is TRBJ2-5 and V is TRBV6-6; 8 bases match TRBD1. The ends lost 6 bases at V and 2 bases at J; junction bases unmatched: 2. This CDR3 has 13 amino acids. Germline V CDR1 and CDR2: MNHNY, SVGAGI (reference sequence). The CDR3 reads CASRRTGQETQYF. The CDR3 DNA is TGTGCCAGCAGACGGACAGGGCAAGAGACCCAGTACTTC.

In its sample, this clone was seen a few times. The rearrangement uses TRBV6-5 and TRBJ1-4; no clear D. CDR1 is MNHEY, CDR2 SVGAGI, per germline. The CDR3 has 14 amino acids. With 6 bases removed from V and 0 bases from J, the gap between germline ends came to 8 bases. The CDR3 coding sequence is TGTGCCAGCAGAAACACCCCAACTAATGAAAAACTGTTTTTT. Its protein product is CASRNTPTNEKLFF.

The chain couples TRBV19 to TRBJ1-5; no reliable D call. CDR1 and CDR2 (germline): LNHDA, SQIVND (reference sequence). Trimming shortened V by 2 bases and J by 3 bases, and 14 bases separated the two germline ends. This CDR3 contains 16 residues. CDR3 residues: CASSIKGIRLNQPQHF. In DNA form, the CDR3 reads TGTGCCAGTAGTATAAAAGGGATCAGGCTCAATCAGCCCCAGCATTTT.

This chain links TRBV5-4 with TRBJ2-1; tentative D call: TRBD1 (5 bases). The CDR3 is made up of 14 amino acids. V was trimmed by 5 bases and J by 9 bases, leaving 18 bases between them. Germline loops: CDR1 SGHNT, CDR2 YYREEE (reference sequence). The CDR3 reads CASSSVVGEIEQFF. As DNA, the CDR3 is TGTGCCAGCAGTTCAGTCGTAGGGGAAATTGAGCAGTTCTTC. The whole variable domain, filled in from reference TRBV5-4 and TRBJ2-1, reads ETGVTQSPTHLIKTRGQQVTLRCSSQSGHNTVSWYQQALGQGPQFIFQYYREEENGRGNFPPRFSGLQFPNYSSELNVNALELDDSALYLCASSSVVGEIEQFFGPGTRLTVL.

The V gene is TRBV19, the J gene TRBJ1-2; TRBD1 matches 7 bases. The V gene end was trimmed by 3 bases and the J gene end by 4 bases; junction bases not matched to a gene: 5. CDR1 and CDR2 from the germline V gene are LNHDA and SQIVND (reference sequence). The CDR3 consists of 14 residues. DNA of the CDR3: TGTGCCAGTAGTATGGACAGGCCCCCCTATGGCTACACCTTC. Its translation: CASSMDRPPYGYTF.

The J gene is TRBJ2-3, the V gene TRBV5-1; D may match TRBD1 or TRBD2 (6 bases each). Germline CDR1 SGHRS, CDR2 YFSETQ. The CDR3 sequence is 14 residues long. V lost 3 bases and J 2 bases, leaving 10 bases between the germline ends. The CDR3 nucleotides are TGCGCCAGCAGCTCACAGGGACTCACAGATACGCAGTATTTT. Encoded protein: CASSSQGLTDTQYF.

The chain carries TRBV5-1 and TRBJ2-5, with a tentative D call TRBD2 (6 bases). The J call may be mistaken, given a closer DNA end match to TRBJ2-7. This CDR3 region has 13 residues. Germline V gene lookup returns CDR1 SGHRS and CDR2 YFSETQ. CDR3 DNA sequence: TGCGCCAGTTCATCCGGGAGCTCCTACGAGCAGTACTTC. Amino acid sequence: CASSSGSSYEQYF.

V gene TRBV2 combines with J gene TRBJ2-7, with D uncertain. The CDR3 has 13 amino acids. Germline lookup yields CDR1 SNHLY and CDR2 FYNNEI. The V end was cut by 6 bases, the J end by 2 bases, with 11 bases between. CDR3 residues: CASRGDGTYEQYF. The CDR3 region has the DNA TGTGCCAGCAGGGGCGACGGAACCTACGAGCAGTACTTC.

The chain has TRBV5-6 and TRBJ2-7; possibly TRBD1 or TRBD2 for D (5 bases each). V lost 5 bases, J lost 7 bases, and 16 bases lay in between. Germline loops: CDR1 SGHDT, CDR2 YYEEEE. CDR3 length: 13 residues. The CDR3 is CASRRGVAREQYF. CDR3 bases: TGTGCCAGCAGGAGGGGAGTGGCGAGGGAGCAGTACTTC.

The rearrangement links TRBV10-3 to TRBJ2-2; TRBD2 matches at 11 bases. The germline gives CDR1 ENHRY, CDR2 SYGVKD. V shed 10 bases and J 1 base; nucleotides not matched to a gene: 5. The CDR3 has 15 residues. As DNA, the CDR3 is TGTGCCACGAGGGGACTAGCGGAGAACACCGGGGAGCTGTTTTTT. Translation gives CATRGLAENTGELFF.

V and J are TRBV7-9 and TRBJ2-7, with 13 bases aligning to TRBD2. This CDR3 comprises 19 residues. V was pared by 5 bases and J by 0 bases, with 13 bases of the junction left unmatched. CDR1 is SEHNR, CDR2 FQNEAQ, per germline (reference sequence). The CDR3: CASSPTEGTSGKNSYEQYF. The CDR3 region has the DNA TGTGCCAGCAGCCCCACTGAGGGGACTAGCGGGAAGAACTCCTACGAGCAGTACTTC.

This clone was seen a single time. This CDR3 reads CASSGGTGPYEQYF. In DNA, the CDR3 is TGTGCCAGCAGCGGGGGGACAGGACCCTACGAGCAGTACTTC. The chain couples TRBV5-6 to TRBJ2-7; 8 positions match TRBD1. The CDR3 consists of 14 residues. Germline V gives CDR1 SGHDT, CDR2 YYEEEE. The V and J ends lost 4 bases and 2 bases, in that order; junction bases with no gene match: 5.

The chain combines TRBV11-3 with TRBJ2-2; the match to TRBD1 covers 8 bases. Looked up from germline, CDR1 is SGHNT and CDR2 is YENEEA. V lost 2 bases, J lost 5 bases, and 4 bases stayed unmatched. CDR3 length: 15 amino acids. This CDR3 reads CASSLQGAGTGELFF. CDR3 nucleotides: TGTGCCAGCAGCTTACAGGGGGCTGGAACCGGGGAGCTGTTTTTT.

In the case of this clone: This sample includes further DNA sequences coding for the same CDR3. This chain links TRBV4-2 with TRBJ1-2; TRBD1 might be the D (5 bases). This CDR3 region has 15 residues. Per the germline V gene, CDR1 is LGHNA and CDR2 is YNFKEQ. V was shortened by 0 bases and J by 1 base, with 9 bases between the two germline ends. CDR3 amino acids: CASSQETGGNYGYTF. DNA of the CDR3: TGTGCCAGCAGCCAAGAAACAGGAGGTAACTATGGCTACACCTTC.

The rearrangement links TRBV15 to TRBJ2-7; 9 nucleotides align to TRBD1. V lost 3 bases and J lost 2; bases outside the gene matches: 5. This CDR3 has 15 residues. Germline CDR1 is LNHNV and CDR2 is YYDKDF (reference sequence). CDR3 sequence reads: CATSRDRGGAYEQYF. The CDR3 DNA reads as TGTGCCACCAGCAGGGACAGGGGAGGCGCCTACGAGCAGTACTTC. Together with reference TRBV15 and TRBJ2-7, the CDR3 gives the full variable domain: DAMVIQNPRYQVTQFGKPVTLSCSQTLNHNVMYWYQQKSSQAPKLLFHYYDKDFNNEADTPDNFQSRRPNTSFCFLDIRSPGLGDTAMYLCATSRDRGGAYEQYFGPGTRLTVT.